This T cell receptor (beta chain) was recorded in a study of shared clonotypes between healthy human individuals. Germline loops: CDR1 MGHRA, CDR2 YSYEKL. Deletions cut 0 bases from V and 9 bases from J, with 15 bases between. The CDR3 runs to 16 residues. Sequencing used immunoSEQ multiplex PCR; TCRdb keeps in-frame clones, though not all of them. The sample holds about 520,000 clones; 90% to 96% are singletons and the top ten take around 0.067%. The receptor comes from a woman in her twenties or thirties in good health. The chain joins TRBV4-1 to TRBJ1-6, with D possibly TRBD1 on 6 matching bases. Sequencing used naive CD4+ T cells sorted from blood. The subset was: CD45RA+ positively selected. In DNA form, the CDR3 reads TGCGCCAGCAGCCAAGACTTGAACAGGGTTGGTTCACCCCTCCACTTT. This translates into CASSQDLNRVGSPLHF.